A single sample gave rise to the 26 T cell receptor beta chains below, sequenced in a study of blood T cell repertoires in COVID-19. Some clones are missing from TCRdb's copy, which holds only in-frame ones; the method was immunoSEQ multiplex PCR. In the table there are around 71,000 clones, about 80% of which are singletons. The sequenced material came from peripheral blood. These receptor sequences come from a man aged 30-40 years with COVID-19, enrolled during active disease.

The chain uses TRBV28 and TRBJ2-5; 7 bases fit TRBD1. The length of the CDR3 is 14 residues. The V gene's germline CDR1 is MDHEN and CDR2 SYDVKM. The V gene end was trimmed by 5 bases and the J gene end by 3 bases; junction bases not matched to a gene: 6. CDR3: CASSPWDRKETQYF. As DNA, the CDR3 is TGTGCCAGCAGTCCCTGGGACAGAAAAGAGACCCAGTACTTC.

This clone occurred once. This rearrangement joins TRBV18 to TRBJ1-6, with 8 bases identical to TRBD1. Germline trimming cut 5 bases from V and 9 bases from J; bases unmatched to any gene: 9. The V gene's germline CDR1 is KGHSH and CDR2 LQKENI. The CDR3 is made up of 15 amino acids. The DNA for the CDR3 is TGTGCCAGCTCAGGTTCGGACAGGGTGGTTTCACCCCTCCACTTT. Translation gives CASSGSDRVVSPLHF.

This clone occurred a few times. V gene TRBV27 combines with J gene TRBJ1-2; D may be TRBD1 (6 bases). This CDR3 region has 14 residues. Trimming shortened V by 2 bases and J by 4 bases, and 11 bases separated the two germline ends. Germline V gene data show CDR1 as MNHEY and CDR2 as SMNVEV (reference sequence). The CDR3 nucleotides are TGTGCCAGCAGTTTAGGGGGCAGGGGCTATGGCTACACCTTC. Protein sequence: CASSLGGRGYGYTF.

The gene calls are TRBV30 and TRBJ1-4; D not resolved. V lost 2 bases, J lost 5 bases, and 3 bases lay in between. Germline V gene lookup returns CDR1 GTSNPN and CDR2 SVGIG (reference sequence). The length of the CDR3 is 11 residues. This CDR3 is CAWSLNEKLFF. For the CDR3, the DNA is TGTGCCTGGAGTCTAAATGAAAAACTGTTTTTT.

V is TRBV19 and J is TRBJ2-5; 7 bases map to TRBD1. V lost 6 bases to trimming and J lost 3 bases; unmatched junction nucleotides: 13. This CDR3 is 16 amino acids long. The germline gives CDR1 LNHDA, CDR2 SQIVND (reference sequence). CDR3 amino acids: CASSPHRGLWKETQYF. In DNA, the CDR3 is TGTGCCAGTAGCCCACACAGGGGTTTGTGGAAAGAGACCCAGTACTTC. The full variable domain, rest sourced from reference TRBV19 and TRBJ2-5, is DGGITQSPKYLFRKEGQNVTLSCEQNLNHDAMYWYRQDPGQGLRLIYYSQIVNDFQKGDIAEGYSVSREKKESFPLTVTSAQKNPTAFYLCASSPHRGLWKETQYFGPGTRLLVL.

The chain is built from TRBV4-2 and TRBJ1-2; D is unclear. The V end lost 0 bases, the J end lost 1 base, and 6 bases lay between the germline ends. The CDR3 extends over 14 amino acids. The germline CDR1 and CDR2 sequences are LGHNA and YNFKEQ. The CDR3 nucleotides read TGTGCCAGCAGCCAAGAAAAGCTTAACTATGGCTACACCTTC. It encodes CASSQEKLNYGYTF.

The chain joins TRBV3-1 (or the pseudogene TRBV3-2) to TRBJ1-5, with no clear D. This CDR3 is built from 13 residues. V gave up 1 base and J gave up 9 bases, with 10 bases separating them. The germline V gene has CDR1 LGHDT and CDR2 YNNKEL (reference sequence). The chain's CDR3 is CASSQGHRGPQHF. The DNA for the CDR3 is TGTGCCAGCAGCCAAGGGCACCGCGGGCCCCAGCATTTT.

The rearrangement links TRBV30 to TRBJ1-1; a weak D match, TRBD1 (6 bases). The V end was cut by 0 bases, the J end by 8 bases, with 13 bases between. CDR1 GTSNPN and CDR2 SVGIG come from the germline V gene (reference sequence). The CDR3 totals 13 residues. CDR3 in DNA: TGTGCCTGGAGTGTAGGTGGCAGGGGAGAAGCTTTCTTT. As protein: CAWSVGGRGEAFF.

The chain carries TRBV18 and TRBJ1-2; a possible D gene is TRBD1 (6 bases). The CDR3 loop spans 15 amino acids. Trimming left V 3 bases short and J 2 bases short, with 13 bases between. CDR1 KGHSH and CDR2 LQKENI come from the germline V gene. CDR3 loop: CASSPAGDTNYGYTF. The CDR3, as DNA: TGTGCCAGCTCACCCGCGGGGGACACCAACTATGGCTACACCTTC.

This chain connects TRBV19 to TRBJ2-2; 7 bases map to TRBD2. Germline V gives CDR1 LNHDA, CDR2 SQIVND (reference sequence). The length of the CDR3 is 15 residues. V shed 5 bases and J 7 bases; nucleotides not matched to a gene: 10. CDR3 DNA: TGTGCCAGTAGTTTCCGACTAGCAATGGGCGGGGAGCTGTTTTTT. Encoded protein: CASSFRLAMGGELFF.

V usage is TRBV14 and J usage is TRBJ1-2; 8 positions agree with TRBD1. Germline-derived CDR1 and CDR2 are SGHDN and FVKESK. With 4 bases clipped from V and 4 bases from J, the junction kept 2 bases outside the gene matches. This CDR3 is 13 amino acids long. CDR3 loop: CASSLQGVYGYTF. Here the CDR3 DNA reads TGTGCCAGCAGCCTACAGGGGGTCTATGGCTACACCTTC.

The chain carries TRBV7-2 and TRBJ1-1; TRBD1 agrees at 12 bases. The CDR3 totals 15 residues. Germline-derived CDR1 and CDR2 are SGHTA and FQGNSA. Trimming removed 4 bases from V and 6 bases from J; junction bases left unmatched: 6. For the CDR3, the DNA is TGTGCCAGCAGCTCGGGACAGGGGGCAATCGCTGAAGCTTTCTTT. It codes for CASSSGQGAIAEAFF. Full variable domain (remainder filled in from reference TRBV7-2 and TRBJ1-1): GAGVSQSPSNKVTEKGKDVELRCDPISGHTALYWYRQSLGQGLEFLIYFQGNSAPDKSGLPSDRFSAERTGGSVSTLTIQRTQQEDSAVYLCASSSGQGAIAEAFFGQGTRLTVV.

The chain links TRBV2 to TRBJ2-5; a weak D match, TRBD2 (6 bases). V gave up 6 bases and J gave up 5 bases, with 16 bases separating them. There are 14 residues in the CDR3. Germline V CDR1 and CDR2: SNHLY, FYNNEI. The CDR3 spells CASSLGGVWETQYF. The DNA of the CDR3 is TGTGCCAGCAGCCTCGGCGGGGTCTGGGAGACCCAGTACTTC.

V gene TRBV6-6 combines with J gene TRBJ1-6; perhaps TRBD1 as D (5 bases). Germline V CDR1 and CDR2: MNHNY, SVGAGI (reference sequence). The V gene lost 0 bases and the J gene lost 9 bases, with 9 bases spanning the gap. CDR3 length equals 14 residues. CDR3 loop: CASSYSKGFSPLHF. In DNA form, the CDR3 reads TGTGCCAGCAGTTACTCGAAGGGGTTTTCACCCCTCCACTTT.

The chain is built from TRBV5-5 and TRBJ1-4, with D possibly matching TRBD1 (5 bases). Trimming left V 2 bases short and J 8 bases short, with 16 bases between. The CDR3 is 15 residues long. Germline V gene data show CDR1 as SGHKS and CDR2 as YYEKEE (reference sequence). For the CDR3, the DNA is TGTGCCAGCAGCTTCGGAGGAGGGGTTGCAGAAAAACTGTTTTTT. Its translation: CASSFGGGVAEKLFF. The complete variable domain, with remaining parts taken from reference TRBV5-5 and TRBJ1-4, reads DAGVTQSPTHLIKTRGQQVTLRCSPISGHKSVSWYQQVLGQGPQFIFQYYEKEERGRGNFPDRFSARQFPNYSSELNVNALLLGDSALYLCASSFGGGVAEKLFFGSGTQLSVL.

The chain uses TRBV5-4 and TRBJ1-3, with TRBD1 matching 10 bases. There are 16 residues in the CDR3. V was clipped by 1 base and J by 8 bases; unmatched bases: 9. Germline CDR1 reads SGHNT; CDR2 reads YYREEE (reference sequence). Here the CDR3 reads CASSLTGDRGADTIYF. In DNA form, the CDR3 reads TGTGCCAGCAGCTTGACTGGGGACAGGGGTGCGGACACCATATATTTT.

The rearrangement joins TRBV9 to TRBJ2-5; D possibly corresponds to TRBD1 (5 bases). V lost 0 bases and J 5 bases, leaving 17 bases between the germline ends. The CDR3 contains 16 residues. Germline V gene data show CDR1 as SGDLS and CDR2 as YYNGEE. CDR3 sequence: CASSVGVGVVSETQYF. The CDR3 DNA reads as TGTGCCAGCAGCGTAGGGGTAGGGGTCGTTTCGGAGACCCAGTACTTC.

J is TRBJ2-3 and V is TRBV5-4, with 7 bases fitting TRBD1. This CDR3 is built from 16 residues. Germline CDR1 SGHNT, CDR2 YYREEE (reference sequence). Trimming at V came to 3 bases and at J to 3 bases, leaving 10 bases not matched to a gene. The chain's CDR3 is CASSSEVQGVTDTQYF. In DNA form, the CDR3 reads TGTGCCAGCAGCTCTGAGGTTCAGGGGGTAACAGATACGCAGTATTTT.

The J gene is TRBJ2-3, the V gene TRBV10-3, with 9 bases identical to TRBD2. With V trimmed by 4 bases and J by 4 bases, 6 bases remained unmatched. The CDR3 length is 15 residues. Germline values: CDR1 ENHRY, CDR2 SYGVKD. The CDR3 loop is CAISVGSGSADTQYF. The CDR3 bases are TGTGCCATCAGTGTGGGTAGCGGGAGTGCAGATACGCAGTATTTT.

CDR3 sequence reads: CASSATTEMNTEAFF. CDR3 sequence (DNA): TGTGCCAGCAGCGCAACGACAGAGATGAACACTGAAGCTTTCTTT. V gene TRBV6-4 combines with J gene TRBJ1-1; perhaps TRBD1 as D (5 bases). This CDR3 is 15 amino acids long. V lost 6 bases to trimming and J lost 0 bases, with 14 bases between them. CDR1 is MRHNA and CDR2 is SNTAGT in the germline V gene.

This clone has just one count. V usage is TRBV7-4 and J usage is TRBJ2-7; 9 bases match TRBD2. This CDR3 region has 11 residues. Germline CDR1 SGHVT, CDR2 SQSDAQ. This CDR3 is CASSLVGLAKV. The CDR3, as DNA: TGTGCCAGCAGCTTAGTTGGACTAGCGAAGGTC.

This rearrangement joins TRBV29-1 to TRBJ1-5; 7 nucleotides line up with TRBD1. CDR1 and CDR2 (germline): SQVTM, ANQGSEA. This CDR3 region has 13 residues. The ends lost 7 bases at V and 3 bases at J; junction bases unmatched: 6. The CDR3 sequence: CSGTGGPNQPQHF. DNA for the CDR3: TGCAGCGGGACAGGCGGGCCCAATCAGCCCCAGCATTTT.

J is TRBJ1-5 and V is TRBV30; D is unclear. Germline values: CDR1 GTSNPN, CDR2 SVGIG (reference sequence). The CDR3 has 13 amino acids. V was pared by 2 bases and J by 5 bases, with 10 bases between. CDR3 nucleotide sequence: TGTGCCTGGAGTTCGCAGACTGATCAGCCCCAGCATTTT. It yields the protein CAWSSQTDQPQHF.

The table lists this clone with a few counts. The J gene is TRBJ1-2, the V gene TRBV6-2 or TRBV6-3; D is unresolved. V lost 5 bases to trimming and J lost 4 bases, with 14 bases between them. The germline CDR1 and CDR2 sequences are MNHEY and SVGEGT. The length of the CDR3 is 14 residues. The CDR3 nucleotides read TGTGCCAGCAGTAAGAATCGGGTCGCCTATGGCTACACCTTC. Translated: CASSKNRVAYGYTF.

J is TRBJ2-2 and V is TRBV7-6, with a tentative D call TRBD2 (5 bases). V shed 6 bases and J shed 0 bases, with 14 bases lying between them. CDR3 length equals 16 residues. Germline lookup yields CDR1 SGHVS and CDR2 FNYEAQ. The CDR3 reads CASRSEGLSNTGELFF. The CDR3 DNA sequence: TGTGCCAGCAGAAGTGAGGGTTTATCGAACACCGGGGAGCTGTTTTTT.

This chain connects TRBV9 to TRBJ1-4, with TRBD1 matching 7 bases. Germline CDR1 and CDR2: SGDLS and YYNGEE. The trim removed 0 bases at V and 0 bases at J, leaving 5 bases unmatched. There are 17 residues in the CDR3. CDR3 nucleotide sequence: TGTGCCAGCAGCGTAGGGGACAGAGCTGCAACTAATGAAAAACTGTTTTTT. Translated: CASSVGDRAATNEKLFF.